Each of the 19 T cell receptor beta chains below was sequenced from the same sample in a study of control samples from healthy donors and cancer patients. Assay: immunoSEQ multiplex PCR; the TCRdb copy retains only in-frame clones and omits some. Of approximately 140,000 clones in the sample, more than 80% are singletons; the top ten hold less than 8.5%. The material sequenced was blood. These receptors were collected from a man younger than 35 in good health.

The CDR3 sequence: CSVSTGQNTGELFF. For the CDR3, the DNA is TGCAGCGTTTCTACCGGGCAGAACACCGGGGAGCTGTTTTTT. J is TRBJ2-2 and V is TRBV29-1; the D is unclear. The length of the CDR3 is 14 residues. CDR1 SQVTM and CDR2 ANQGSEA come from the germline V gene. Trimming stripped 5 bases from V and 1 base from J, with 11 bases between.

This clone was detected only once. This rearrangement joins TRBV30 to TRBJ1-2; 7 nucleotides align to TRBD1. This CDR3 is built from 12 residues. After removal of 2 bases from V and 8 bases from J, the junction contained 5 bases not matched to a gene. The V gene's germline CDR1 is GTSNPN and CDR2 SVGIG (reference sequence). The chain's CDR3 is CAWSRQGRGYTF. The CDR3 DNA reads TGTGCCTGGAGTAGACAGGGTAGGGGCTACACCTTC.

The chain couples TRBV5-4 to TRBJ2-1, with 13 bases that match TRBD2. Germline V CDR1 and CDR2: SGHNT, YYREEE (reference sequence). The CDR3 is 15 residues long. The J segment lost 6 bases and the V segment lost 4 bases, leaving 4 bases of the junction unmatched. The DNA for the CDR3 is TGTGCCAGCAGCCCCGGACTAGCGGGGGCCAATGAGCAGTTCTTC. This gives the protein CASSPGLAGANEQFF.

The CDR3: CASSHWDRGLIYEQYF. For the CDR3, the DNA is TGTGCCAGCAGCCACTGGGACAGGGGGCTAATCTACGAGCAGTACTTC. The chain recombines TRBV14 with TRBJ2-7; 12 nucleotides match TRBD1. The germline V gene has CDR1 SGHDN and CDR2 FVKESK. This CDR3 comprises 16 residues. V gave up 3 bases and J gave up 3 bases; unmatched junction bases: 6.

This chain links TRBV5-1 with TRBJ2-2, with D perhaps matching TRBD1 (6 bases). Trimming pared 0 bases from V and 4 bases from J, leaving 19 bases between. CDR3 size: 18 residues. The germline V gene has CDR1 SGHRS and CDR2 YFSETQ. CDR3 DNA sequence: TGCGCCAGCAGCTTGGAGGGAGAAGGGACACTACCCACCGGGGAGCTGTTTTTT. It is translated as CASSLEGEGTLPTGELFF.

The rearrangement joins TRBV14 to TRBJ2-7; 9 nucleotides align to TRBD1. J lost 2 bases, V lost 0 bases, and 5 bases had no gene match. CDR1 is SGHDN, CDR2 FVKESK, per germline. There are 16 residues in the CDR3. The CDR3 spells CASSQDWTGVTYEQYF. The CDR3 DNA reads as TGTGCCAGCAGCCAAGACTGGACAGGGGTAACCTACGAGCAGTACTTC.

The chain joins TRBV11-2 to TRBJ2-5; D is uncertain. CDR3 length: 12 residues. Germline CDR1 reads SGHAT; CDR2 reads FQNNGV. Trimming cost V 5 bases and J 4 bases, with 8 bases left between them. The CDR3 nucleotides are TGTGCCAGCAGCCCCTGGTTAGAGACCCAGTACTTC. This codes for CASSPWLETQYF.

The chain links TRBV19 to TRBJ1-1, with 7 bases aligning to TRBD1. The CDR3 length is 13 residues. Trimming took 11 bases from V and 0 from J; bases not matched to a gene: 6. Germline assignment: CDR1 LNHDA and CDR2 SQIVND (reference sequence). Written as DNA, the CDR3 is TGTGCCTGCACCGGGACAGTGAACACTGAAGCTTTCTTT. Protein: CACTGTVNTEAFF.

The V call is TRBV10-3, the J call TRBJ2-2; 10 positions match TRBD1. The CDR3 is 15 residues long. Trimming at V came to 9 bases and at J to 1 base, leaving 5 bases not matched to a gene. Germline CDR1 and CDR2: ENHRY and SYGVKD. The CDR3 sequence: CAMGGQGRNTGELFF. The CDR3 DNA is TGTGCCATGGGGGGACAGGGGAGGAACACCGGGGAGCTGTTTTTT.

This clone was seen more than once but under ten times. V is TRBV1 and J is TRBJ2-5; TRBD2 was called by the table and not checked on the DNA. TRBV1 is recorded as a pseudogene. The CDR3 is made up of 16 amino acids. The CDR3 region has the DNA TGCACCAGCAGCCACCCCAAACTAGCGATGCAAGAGACCCAGTACTTC. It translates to CTSSHPKLAMQETQYF.

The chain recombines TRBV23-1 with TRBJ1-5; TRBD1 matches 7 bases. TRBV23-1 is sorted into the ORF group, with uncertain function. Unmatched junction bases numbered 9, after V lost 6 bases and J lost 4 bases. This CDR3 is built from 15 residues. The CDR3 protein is CASSTVEGANQPQHF. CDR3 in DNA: TGCGCCAGCAGCACCGTCGAGGGGGCGAATCAGCCCCAGCATTTT.

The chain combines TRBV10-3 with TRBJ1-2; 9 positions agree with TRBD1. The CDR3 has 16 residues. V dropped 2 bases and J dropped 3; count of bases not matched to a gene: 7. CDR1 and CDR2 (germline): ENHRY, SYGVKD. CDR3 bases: TGTGCCATCAGTGAGGGGGGACAGGGAGGACACTATGGCTACACCTTC. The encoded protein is CAISEGGQGGHYGYTF.

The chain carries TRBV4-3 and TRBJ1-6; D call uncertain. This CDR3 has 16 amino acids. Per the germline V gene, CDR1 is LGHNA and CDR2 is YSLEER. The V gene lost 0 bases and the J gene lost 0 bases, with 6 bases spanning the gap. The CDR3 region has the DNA TGCGCCAGCAGCCAAGATCATAGCTCCTATAATTCACCCCTCCACTTT. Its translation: CASSQDHSSYNSPLHF.

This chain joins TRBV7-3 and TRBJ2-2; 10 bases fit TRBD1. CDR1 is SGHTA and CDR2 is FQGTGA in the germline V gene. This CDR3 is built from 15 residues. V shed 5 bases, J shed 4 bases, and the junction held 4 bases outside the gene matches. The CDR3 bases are TGTGCCAGCAGCCCGGGGACAGGGGCCACCGGGGAGCTGTTTTTT. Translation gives CASSPGTGATGELFF.

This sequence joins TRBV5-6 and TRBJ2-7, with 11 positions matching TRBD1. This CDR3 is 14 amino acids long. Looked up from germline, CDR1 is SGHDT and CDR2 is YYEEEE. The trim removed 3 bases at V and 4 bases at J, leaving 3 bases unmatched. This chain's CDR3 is CASSSGTGGYEQYF. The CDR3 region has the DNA TGTGCCAGCAGCTCCGGGACAGGGGGTTACGAGCAGTACTTC.

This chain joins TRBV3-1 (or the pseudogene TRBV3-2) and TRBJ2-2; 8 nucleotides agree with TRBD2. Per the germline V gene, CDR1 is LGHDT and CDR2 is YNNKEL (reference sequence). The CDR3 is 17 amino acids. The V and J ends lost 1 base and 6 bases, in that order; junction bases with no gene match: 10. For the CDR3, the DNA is TGTGCCAGCAGCCAAGGCTATACGGGGGGGCCCCCCGGGGAGCTGTTTTTT. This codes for CASSQGYTGGPPGELFF.

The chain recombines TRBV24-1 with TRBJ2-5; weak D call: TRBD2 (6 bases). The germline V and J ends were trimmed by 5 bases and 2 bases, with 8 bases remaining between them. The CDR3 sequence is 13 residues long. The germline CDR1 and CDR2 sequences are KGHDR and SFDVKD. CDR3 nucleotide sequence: TGTGCCACCAGTGCGGGGGTTCAAGAGACCCAGTACTTC. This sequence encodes CATSAGVQETQYF.

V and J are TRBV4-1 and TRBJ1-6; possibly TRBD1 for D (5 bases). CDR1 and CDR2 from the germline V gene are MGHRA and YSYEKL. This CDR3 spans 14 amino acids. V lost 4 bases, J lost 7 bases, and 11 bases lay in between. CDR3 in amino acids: CASSLAGMNSPLHF. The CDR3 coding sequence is TGCGCCAGCAGCCTGGCAGGGATGAATTCACCCCTCCACTTT.

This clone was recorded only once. The CDR3 DNA follows: TGTGCCAGCAGCCCCGACCCCAGCCCTTACACTGAAGCTTTCTTT. It codes for CASSPDPSPYTEAFF. The chain carries TRBV5-5 and TRBJ1-1; D unclear. Germline CDR1 is SGHKS and CDR2 is YYEKEE (reference sequence). The CDR3 consists of 15 residues. Trimming stripped 4 bases from V and 3 bases from J, with 16 bases between. Full variable domain (outside the CDR3, taken from reference TRBV5-5 and TRBJ1-1): DAGVTQSPTHLIKTRGQQVTLRCSPISGHKSVSWYQQVLGQGPQFIFQYYEKEERGRGNFPDRFSARQFPNYSSELNVNALLLGDSALYLCASSPDPSPYTEAFFGQGTRLTVV.